The clone carrying this TCR beta chain was detected once. This specimen comes from a study of cytomegalovirus exposure and HLA in healthy donors. Method: immunoSEQ multiplex PCR; TCRdb's copy keeps in-frame clones and lacks some. In the table there are some 190,000 clones, about 82% of which are singletons. V shed 5 bases and J shed 0 bases, with 12 bases lying between them. The CDR3 sequence is 15 residues long. The V gene's germline CDR1 is SGHRS and CDR2 YFSETQ. Sample: PBMCs. This receptor was obtained from a woman younger than 35 in good health and CMV-seronegative. The chain uses TRBV5-1 and TRBJ1-3; possible D gene TRBD1, 6 bases. CDR3 bases: TGCGCCAGCAGGGAGGTACAGGGCTCTGGAAACACCATATATTTT. This gives the protein CASREVQGSGNTIYF.